This T cell receptor (beta chain) was recorded in a study of beta chain features in type 1 diabetes. The table lists this clone with a few counts. What it binds is not known. The germline V gene has CDR1 SGDLS and CDR2 YYNGEE. This CDR3 is 17 amino acids long. Losses at the gene ends were 0 bases for V and 0 bases for J; bases not matched to a gene: 1. Expressed TCRB transcripts were sequenced because the isolated RNA had all been reverse transcribed beforehand. Measured with immunoSEQ multiplex PCR; TCRdb has only the in-frame clones, and not every one. The sample has around 150,000 clones, 9% seen once. Study results and caveats: A moderate, significant TCRB CDR3 shortening appeared in type 1 diabetes across four CD4+ subsets.

The sequencing sample was made of central memory CD4+ T cells from blood. This TCR came from a woman under 40 with type 1 diabetes. The rearrangement uses TRBV9 and TRBJ2-6; 9 nucleotides match TRBD1. CDR3 amino acids: CASSVGQGDSGANVLTF. The CDR3 nucleotides read TGTGCCAGCAGCGTAGGACAGGGGGACTCTGGGGCCAACGTCCTGACTTTC.